The 25 T cell receptor beta chains listed next were all sequenced from one sample in a study of T-cell reconstitution after alpha-beta-depleted transplantation in children. Unique molecular identifiers were incorporated into the prepared TCRbeta library. MiXCR was run by TCRdb on the PCR reads, yielding one entry per CDR3 protein. The table includes approximately 250,000 distinct CDR3 sequences, 9.7% detected once. The sample in question was PBMCs from the stem cell graft donor, obtained from the stem cell graft. The receptors derive from a human donor who donated a stem cell graft to a child with SCID.

There are many counts of this clonotype. This chain joins TRBV5-4 and TRBJ2-3; D is ambiguous. This CDR3 is built from 12 residues. V lost 3 bases and J 4 bases, leaving 6 bases between the germline ends. In germline, CDR1 is SGHNT, CDR2 YYREEE (reference sequence). CDR3 in DNA: TGTGCCAGCAGCTGGGCGGCAGATACGCAGTATTTT. Protein sequence: CASSWAADTQYF.

There are many counts of this clonotype. The gene calls are TRBV5-1 and TRBJ2-1; a weak D match, TRBD2 (6 bases). The CDR3 runs to 14 residues. V gave up 8 bases and J gave up 8 bases, with 20 bases separating them. Germline CDR1 and CDR2: SGHRS and YFSETQ. The CDR3 nucleotides are TGCGCCAGTAAGGAGGGACCCCACTTAGATGAGCAGTTCTTC. Amino acid sequence: CASKEGPHLDEQFF.

This clonotype was detected ten times or more. This rearrangement joins TRBV5-1 to TRBJ1-2, with D hard to call. CDR3 length: 14 residues. The V end lost 1 base, the J end lost 3 bases, and 10 bases lay between the germline ends. The germline V gene has CDR1 SGHRS and CDR2 YFSETQ. CDR3 residues: CASSLTAGHYGYTF. CDR3 sequence (DNA): TGCGCCAGCAGCTTGACAGCGGGTCACTATGGCTACACCTTC.

The chain has TRBV18 and TRBJ2-1; 10 positions agree with TRBD2. This CDR3 comprises 16 residues. The junction had 6 bases not matched to a gene; V was cut back by 3 bases and J by 4 bases. The germline gives CDR1 KGHSH, CDR2 LQKENI. CDR3 sequence reads: CASSPFSGGAYNEQFF. Written as DNA, the CDR3 is TGTGCCAGCTCACCTTTCAGCGGGGGGGCGTACAATGAGCAGTTCTTC. Filled out from reference TRBV18 and TRBJ2-1, the complete variable domain reads NAGVMQNPRHLVRRRGQEARLRCSPMKGHSHVYWYRQLPEEGLKFMVYLQKENIIDESGMPKERFSAEFPKEGPSILRIQQVVRGDSAAYFCASSPFSGGAYNEQFFGPGTRLTVL.

In this sample, this clonotype turned up many times. This chain uses TRBV4-1 with TRBJ2-1; D is possibly TRBD2 (6 bases). The CDR3 loop spans 12 amino acids. Per germline, CDR1 MGHRA and CDR2 YSYEKL. The ends were cut back, 4 bases at V and 10 bases at J, with 11 bases in the middle. The CDR3 here is CASSRWGDEQFF. CDR3 coding DNA: TGCGCCAGCAGCCGTTGGGGGGACGAGCAGTTCTTC.

At least ten counts were recorded for this clonotype. The V call is TRBV18, the J call TRBJ2-5; no clear D gene. V gave up 3 bases and J gave up 4 bases, with 6 bases separating them. CDR3 length: 12 amino acids. Germline assignment: CDR1 KGHSH and CDR2 LQKENI. The CDR3 coding sequence is TGTGCCAGCTCACCGGACCGAGAGACCCAGTACTTC. Translated, it gives CASSPDRETQYF. The whole variable domain, filled in from reference TRBV18 and TRBJ2-5, reads NAGVMQNPRHLVRRRGQEARLRCSPMKGHSHVYWYRQLPEEGLKFMVYLQKENIIDESGMPKERFSAEFPKEGPSILRIQQVVRGDSAAYFCASSPDRETQYFGPGTRLLVL.

The table lists this clonotype with many counts. V usage is TRBV5-1 and J usage is TRBJ2-1; 8 bases align to TRBD1. With V trimmed by 2 bases and J by 7 bases, 2 bases remained unmatched. The germline V gene has CDR1 SGHRS and CDR2 YFSETQ. This CDR3 is 13 amino acids long. The DNA of the CDR3 is TGCGCCAGCAGCTTACAGGGGGTTAATGAGCAGTTCTTC. Protein sequence: CASSLQGVNEQFF.

This clonotype was counted ten times or more. This sequence joins TRBV29-1 and TRBJ1-1; D call uncertain. CDR1 is SQVTM and CDR2 is ANQGSEA in the germline V gene. V lost 3 bases, J lost 8 bases, and 10 bases lay in between. The CDR3 has 11 residues. The CDR3 loop reads CSVDDLREAFF. The CDR3 DNA reads TGCAGCGTTGATGACCTGAGGGAAGCTTTCTTT.

The chain joins TRBV7-2 to TRBJ2-7; D not resolved. V was shortened by 5 bases and J by 0 bases, with 14 bases between the two germline ends. CDR3 size: 15 residues. The germline gives CDR1 SGHTA, CDR2 FQGNSA. The CDR3 nucleotides are TGTGCCAGCAGCACCCTCGCGGTGCCCTCCTACGAGCAGTACTTC. It yields the protein CASSTLAVPSYEQYF.

The J gene is TRBJ2-1, the V gene TRBV7-2; 7 nucleotides align to TRBD2. Germline trimming cut 6 bases from V and 2 bases from J; bases unmatched to any gene: 13. Looked up from germline, CDR1 is SGHTA and CDR2 is FQGNSA. This CDR3 contains 17 residues. CDR3 sequence reads: CASSPIGRGPTYNEQFF. Written as DNA, the CDR3 is TGTGCCAGCAGTCCCATTGGGAGGGGACCAACCTACAATGAGCAGTTCTTC.

This sequence joins TRBV20-1 and TRBJ2-1; D tentatively reads TRBD1 or TRBD2 (5 bases each). V lost 0 bases and J 6 bases, leaving 15 bases between the germline ends. Per germline, CDR1 DFQATT and CDR2 SNEGSKA (reference sequence). The CDR3 extends over 15 amino acids. The CDR3 nucleotides read TGCAGTGCTAGAGATACCCGTAGGGGAGCCAATGAGCAGTTCTTC. As protein: CSARDTRRGANEQFF.

This rearrangement joins TRBV4-3 to TRBJ2-7; tentatively, D is TRBD1 (5 bases). CDR3 length: 15 residues. Germline loops: CDR1 LGHNA, CDR2 YSLEER. V lost 0 bases to trimming and J lost 4 bases, with 13 bases between them. The CDR3 sequence: CASSQDPAGRYEQYF. CDR3 DNA sequence: TGCGCCAGCAGCCAAGATCCGGCAGGGCGGTACGAGCAGTACTTC.

This clonotype was recorded many times. The chain is built from TRBV5-5 and TRBJ1-5, with D maybe TRBD1 (5 bases). Germline V gives CDR1 SGHKS, CDR2 YYEKEE (reference sequence). The CDR3 spans 15 residues. V was cut by 8 bases and J by 0 bases, with 15 bases left in between. CDR3 coding DNA: TGTGCCAGTCGACAGAAACTGAATAGCAATCAGCCCCAGCATTTT. This encodes CASRQKLNSNQPQHF.

The sample holds many counts of this clonotype. The chain links TRBV5-1 to TRBJ2-1; 8 positions agree with TRBD2. The CDR3 runs 16 residues. CDR1 SGHRS and CDR2 YFSETQ come from the germline V gene. The trim removed 3 bases at V and 4 bases at J, leaving 9 bases unmatched. The CDR3 nucleotides are TGCGCCAGCAGCTCCTTTCCGGGGGGGCCGTACAATGAGCAGTTCTTC. As protein: CASSSFPGGPYNEQFF.

This chain connects TRBV7-2 to TRBJ2-3; no reliable D call. In germline, CDR1 is SGHTA, CDR2 FQGNSA. Trimming left V 5 bases short and J 8 bases short, with 11 bases between. This CDR3 has 12 amino acids. CDR3 residues: CASSELTGTQYF. The CDR3, as DNA: TGTGCCAGCAGCGAACTCACCGGTACGCAGTATTTT.

This clonotype was seen repeatedly, ten times or more. This rearrangement joins TRBV9 to TRBJ2-1; D could derive from TRBD1 or TRBD2 (5 bases each). The CDR3 consists of 15 residues. Trimming cost V 3 bases and J 10 bases, with 20 bases left between them. Germline loops: CDR1 SGDLS, CDR2 YYNGEE. DNA for the CDR3: TGTGCCAGCAGCGCTCCCGGGACCACCCGGTCGGAGCAGTTCTTC. It yields the protein CASSAPGTTRSEQFF.

This clonotype has at least ten counts. The rearrangement uses TRBV28 and TRBJ1-5; D ambiguous. This CDR3 has 14 amino acids. Germline CDR1 and CDR2: MDHEN and SYDVKM. Trimming removed 6 bases at V and 7 bases at J, with 16 bases between. CDR3 loop: CASRTPEGSQPQHF. CDR3 sequence (DNA): TGTGCCAGCAGAACTCCCGAGGGCAGCCAGCCCCAGCATTTT.

This clonotype was counted ten times or more. The chain couples TRBV15 to TRBJ2-5, with D perhaps matching TRBD1 (6 bases). Germline V gives CDR1 LNHNV, CDR2 YYDKDF (reference sequence). V gave up 5 bases and J gave up 5 bases, with 27 bases separating them. There are 18 residues in the CDR3. CDR3 region: CATSETSPVYLRGETQYF. The CDR3 DNA sequence: TGTGCCACCAGCGAAACATCTCCCGTGTATTTGAGGGGGGAGACCCAGTACTTC.

This clonotype appeared many times. The rearrangement links TRBV10-3 to TRBJ2-3, with D unresolved. The V end was cut by 6 bases, the J end by 4 bases, with 11 bases between. The CDR3 sequence is 13 residues long. The germline V gene has CDR1 ENHRY and CDR2 SYGVKD. CDR3 sequence (DNA): TGTGCCATCAGGGAATGGGTTGCAGATACGCAGTATTTT. Translation: CAIREWVADTQYF.

The table lists this clonotype with many counts. This sequence joins TRBV6-2 or TRBV6-3 and TRBJ1-5; 9 bases map to TRBD1. This CDR3 has 14 residues. The germline V gene has CDR1 MNHEY and CDR2 SVGEGT. V lost 10 bases and J lost 3; bases outside the gene matches: 7. CDR3 residues: CATSDRGDNQPQHF. Written as DNA, the CDR3 is TGTGCCACCTCGGACAGGGGCGACAATCAGCCCCAGCATTTT.

This clonotype came up many times. The chain carries TRBV12-3 or TRBV12-4 and TRBJ2-1; a possible D gene is TRBD2 (7 bases). Trimming cost V 6 bases and J 2 bases, with 23 bases left between them. This CDR3 is 18 amino acids long. The CDR3 sequence: CASSPNPPGGNAYNEQFF. The CDR3 DNA is TGTGCCAGCAGCCCCAACCCCCCGGGGGGCAATGCCTACAATGAGCAGTTCTTC.

This clonotype was seen many times. V and J are TRBV20-1 and TRBJ1-5; TRBD1 is a possible D gene (5 bases). Trimming left V 1 base short and J 5 bases short, with 6 bases between. The CDR3 has 12 residues. Germline V gives CDR1 DFQATT, CDR2 SNEGSKA (reference sequence). The CDR3 nucleotides read TGCAGTGCTAGAGTAGGGGATCAGCCCCAGCATTTT. This translates into CSARVGDQPQHF.

This clonotype was detected many times. This chain joins TRBV10-3 and TRBJ2-5; perhaps TRBD1 as D (5 bases). The germline gives CDR1 ENHRY, CDR2 SYGVKD. V was trimmed by 8 bases and J by 5 bases, leaving 9 bases between them. This CDR3 has 11 amino acids. Here the CDR3 DNA reads TGTGCCATCGGGGCGCAGGAGACCCAGTACTTC. Encoded protein: CAIGAQETQYF.

This clonotype was found many times. V and J are TRBV7-6 and TRBJ1-5; no clear D. V shed 2 bases and J shed 0 bases, with 8 bases lying between them. There are 15 residues in the CDR3. Germline loops: CDR1 SGHVS, CDR2 FNYEAQ. The CDR3 DNA reads TGTGCCAGCAGCTTACGGGAGTATAGCAATCAGCCCCAGCATTTT. Residues: CASSLREYSNQPQHF.

This clonotype was counted ten times or more. The chain recombines TRBV29-1 with TRBJ1-3; D gene unclear. V was cut by 3 bases and J by 7 bases, with 13 bases left in between. The CDR3 consists of 13 residues. The V gene's germline CDR1 is SQVTM and CDR2 ANQGSEA. Here the CDR3 reads CSVENSGRNTIYF. The CDR3 DNA sequence: TGCAGCGTTGAGAACTCGGGAAGGAACACCATATATTTT.